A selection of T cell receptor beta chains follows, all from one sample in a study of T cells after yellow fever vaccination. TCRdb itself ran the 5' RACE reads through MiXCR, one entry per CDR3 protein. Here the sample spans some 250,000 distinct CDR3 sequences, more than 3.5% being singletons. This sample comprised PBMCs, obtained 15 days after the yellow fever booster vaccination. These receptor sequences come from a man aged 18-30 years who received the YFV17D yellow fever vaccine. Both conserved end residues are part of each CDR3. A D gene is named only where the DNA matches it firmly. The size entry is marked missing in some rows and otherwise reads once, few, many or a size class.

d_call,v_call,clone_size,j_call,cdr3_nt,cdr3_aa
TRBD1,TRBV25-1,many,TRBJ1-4,TGTGCCAGCAGTGAATCTCAGGGGGCCGGTGAAAAACTGTTTTTT,CASSESQGAGEKLFF
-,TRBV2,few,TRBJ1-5,TGTGCCAGCAGTGACATCGTCAGCAATCAGCCCCAGCATTTT,CASSDIVSNQPQHF
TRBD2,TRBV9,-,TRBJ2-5,TGTGCCAGCAGCGTGGAGCGGGGGCAAGAGACCCAGTACTTC,CASSVERGQETQYF
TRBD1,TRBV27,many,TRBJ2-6,TGTGCCAGCAGACAGGGGGCTACCAGAAGGGCCAACGTCCTGACTTTC,CASRQGATRRANVLTF
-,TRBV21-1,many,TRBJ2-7,TGTGCCAGCAGCAGCTACGAGCAGTACTTC,CASSSYEQYF
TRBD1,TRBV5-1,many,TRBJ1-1,TGCGCCAGCAGCTTGGAGGGACAGGGAGGAGCTGAAGCTTTCTTT,CASSLEGQGGAEAFF
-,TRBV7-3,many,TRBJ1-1,TGTGCCAGCAGCTTAGGGCCGGGGGTCACTGAAGCTTTCTTT,CASSLGPGVTEAFF
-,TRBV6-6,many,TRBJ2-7,TGTGCCAGCAAAACTCCGGGGCGTCCCACGCCCTACGAGCAGTACTTC,CASKTPGRPTPYEQYF
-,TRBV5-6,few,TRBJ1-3,TGTGCCAGCAGCTTGACGCGCGGCGAAGTCACTGGAAACACCATATATTTT,CASSLTRGEVTGNTIYF
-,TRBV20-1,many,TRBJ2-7,TGCAGTGCTAGGGTCGGGGGTCTCTCCTACGAGCAGTACTTC,CSARVGGLSYEQYF
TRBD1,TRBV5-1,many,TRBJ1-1,TGCGCCAGCAGCTGGGGAGGGGGCGGCACTGAAGCTTTCTTT,CASSWGGGGTEAFF
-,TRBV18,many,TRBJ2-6,TGTGCCAGCTCCTCACAATGGGGGTCCGGGGCCAACGTCCTGACTTTC,CASSSQWGSGANVLTF
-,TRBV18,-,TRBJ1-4,TGTGCCAGCTCACCACAGGCAGGTTCTAATGAAAAACTGTTTTTT,CASSPQAGSNEKLFF
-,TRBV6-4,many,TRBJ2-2,TGTGCCAGCATTCAGGGGGGGCGTATCACCGGGGAGCTGTTTTTT,CASIQGGRITGELFF
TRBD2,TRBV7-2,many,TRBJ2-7,TGTGCCAGCAGCAAGTGGGGGGGAACCTACGAGCAGTACTTC,CASSKWGGTYEQYF
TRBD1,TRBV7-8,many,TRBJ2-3,TGTGCCAGCAGCTACCGGGACAGGGGGACAGATACGCAGTATTTT,CASSYRDRGTDTQYF
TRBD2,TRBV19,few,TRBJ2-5,TGTGCCAGTAGCATCCGGGGGGAAACGGAGACCCAGTACTTC,CASSIRGETETQYF
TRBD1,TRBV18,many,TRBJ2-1,TGTGCCAGCTCACCACAGGACAGGGTGTACAATGAGCAGTTCTTC,CASSPQDRVYNEQFF
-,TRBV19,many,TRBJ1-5,TGTGCCAGTAATCTCCGACAGACACCTTATCAGCCCCAGCATTTT,CASNLRQTPYQPQHF
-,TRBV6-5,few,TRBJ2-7,TGTGCCAGCAGTTACGGGGACCCTAGCTCCTACGAGCAGTACTTC,CASSYGDPSSYEQYF
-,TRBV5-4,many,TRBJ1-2,TGTGCCAGCACCCTGGGCGTGACCTCGGCGGGCTACACCTTC,CASTLGVTSAGYTF
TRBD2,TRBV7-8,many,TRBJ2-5,TGTGCCAGCAGCTCCCCGGGACCGGGGGGGTCCCAGTACTTC,CASSSPGPGGSQYF
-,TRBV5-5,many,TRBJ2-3,TGTGCCAGCAGCTTTATCACAGATACGCAGTATTTT,CASSFITDTQYF
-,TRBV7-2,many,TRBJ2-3,TGTGCCAGCAGCCCCACTTACTTTCGGGGAAGCACAGATACGCAGTATTTT,CASSPTYFRGSTDTQYF
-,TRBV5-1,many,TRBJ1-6,TGCGCCAGCAGCTTGGGATCTAGGGATTCACCCCTCCACTTT,CASSLGSRDSPLHF
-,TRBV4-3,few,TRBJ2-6,TGCGCCAGCAGCCAAGAGGGACGGACCTCTGGGGCCAACGTCCTGACTTTC,CASSQEGRTSGANVLTF
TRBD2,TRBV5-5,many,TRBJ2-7,TGTGCCAGCAGCTTGGACCTAGCGGCTTACTCCTACGAGCAGTACTTC,CASSLDLAAYSYEQYF
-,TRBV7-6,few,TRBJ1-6,TGTGCCAGCAGCTTAGCGCGCGTCACTGGTAATTCACCCCTCCACTTT,CASSLARVTGNSPLHF
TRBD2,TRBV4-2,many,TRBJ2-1,TGTGCCAGCAGCCCAGGGGACGCGGGGGGGGGTGAGCAGTTCTTC,CASSPGDAGGGEQFF
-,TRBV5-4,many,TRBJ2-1,TGTGCCAGCAGCGTAGACCACTACAATGAGCAGTTCTTC,CASSVDHYNEQFF
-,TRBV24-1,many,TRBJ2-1,TGTGCCACCAGTGACCCATCCAGGGGCGGGGATGAGCAGTTCTTC,CATSDPSRGGDEQFF
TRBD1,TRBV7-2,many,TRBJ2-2,TGTGCCAGCCCCGAAGGGACAGGGGTCACCGGGGAGCTGTTTTTT,CASPEGTGVTGELFF
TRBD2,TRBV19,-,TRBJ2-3,TGTGCCAGTAGTATTTGGCCCGGGGGGGCCGAGGCGCAGTATTTT,CASSIWPGGAEAQYF
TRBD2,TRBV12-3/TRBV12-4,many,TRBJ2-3,TGTGCCAGCACCAGAAACGACCTAGTGCGGGGGGGCCCAGATACGCAGTATTTT,CASTRNDLVRGGPDTQYF
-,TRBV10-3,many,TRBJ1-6,TGTGCCATCAGGGATGGTGGCAGGCATAATTCACCCCTCCACTTT,CAIRDGGRHNSPLHF
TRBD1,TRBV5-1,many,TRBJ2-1,TGCGCCAGCAGCTCCGTGACAGGGTCCATATACAATGAGCAGTTCTTC,CASSSVTGSIYNEQFF
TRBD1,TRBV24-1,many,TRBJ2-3,TGTGCCACCAGTGACCCGACAGGGCCAAGCACAGATACGCAGTATTTT,CATSDPTGPSTDTQYF
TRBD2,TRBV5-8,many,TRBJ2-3,TGTGCCAGCAGCGCCGGGACTAGCGGGGGGATATCCTCGGGAGATACGCAGTATTTT,CASSAGTSGGISSGDTQYF
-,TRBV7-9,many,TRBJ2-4,TGTGCCAGCAGCTGGGACTTGGGAAACATTCAGTACTTC,CASSWDLGNIQYF
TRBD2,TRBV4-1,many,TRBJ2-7,TGCGCCAGCAGCCAGCGGGGGGGAGCCCCCCTCCTCTACGAGCAGTACTTC,CASSQRGGAPLLYEQYF
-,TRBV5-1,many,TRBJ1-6,TGCGCCAGCAGCTTGGAAGCGGGCGTTGATTCACCCCTCCACTTT,CASSLEAGVDSPLHF
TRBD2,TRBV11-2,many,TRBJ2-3,TGTGCCAGCAGCTTAGATGGGTCTAGCGGATTCACAGATACGCAGTATTTT,CASSLDGSSGFTDTQYF
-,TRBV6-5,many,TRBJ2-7,TGTGCCAGCCAGAGGGGAGACGTTGCCCCGGACGAGCAGTACTTC,CASQRGDVAPDEQYF
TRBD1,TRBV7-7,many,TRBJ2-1,TGTGCTAGCAGCTCGCACAGGGGATCCTACAATGAGCAGTTCTTC,CASSSHRGSYNEQFF
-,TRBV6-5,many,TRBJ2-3,TGTGCCAGCAGTTATTTGGGATTTAGCACAGATACGCAGTATTTT,CASSYLGFSTDTQYF
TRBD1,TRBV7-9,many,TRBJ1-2,TGTGCCAGCACATCCACCATCTACAGGGGGCGAGATGGCTACACCTTC,CASTSTIYRGRDGYTF
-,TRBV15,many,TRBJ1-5,TGTGCCACCAGCAGAGAAGAGGAACAGCCCCAGCATTTT,CATSREEEQPQHF
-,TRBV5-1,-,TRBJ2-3,TGCGCCAGCAGCTTGATCCCAGGGATCACAGATACGCAGTATTTT,CASSLIPGITDTQYF